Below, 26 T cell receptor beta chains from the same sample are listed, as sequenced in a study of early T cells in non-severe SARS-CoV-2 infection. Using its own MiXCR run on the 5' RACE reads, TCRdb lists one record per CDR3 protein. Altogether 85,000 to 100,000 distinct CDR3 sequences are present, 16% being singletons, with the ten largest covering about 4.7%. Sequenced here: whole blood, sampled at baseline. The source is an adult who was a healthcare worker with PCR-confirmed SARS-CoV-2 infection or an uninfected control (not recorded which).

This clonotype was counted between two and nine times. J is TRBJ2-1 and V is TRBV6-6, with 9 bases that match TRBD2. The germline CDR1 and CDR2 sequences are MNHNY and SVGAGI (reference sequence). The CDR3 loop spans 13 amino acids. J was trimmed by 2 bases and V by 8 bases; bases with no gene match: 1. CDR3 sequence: CASRGRAYNEQFF. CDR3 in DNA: TGTGCCAGCCGCGGGAGGGCCTACAATGAGCAGTTCTTC.

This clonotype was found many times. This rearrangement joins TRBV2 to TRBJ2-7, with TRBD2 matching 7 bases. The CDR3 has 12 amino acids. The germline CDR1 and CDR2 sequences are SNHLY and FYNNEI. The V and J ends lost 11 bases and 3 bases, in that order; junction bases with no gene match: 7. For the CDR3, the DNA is TGTGCCGGGGGGGACTCCAACTACGAGCAGTACTTC. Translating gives CAGGDSNYEQYF.

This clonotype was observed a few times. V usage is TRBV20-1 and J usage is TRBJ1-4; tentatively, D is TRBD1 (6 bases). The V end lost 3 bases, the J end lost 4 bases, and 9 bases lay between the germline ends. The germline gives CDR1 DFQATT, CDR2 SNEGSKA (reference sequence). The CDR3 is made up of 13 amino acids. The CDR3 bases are TGCAGTGCTAGGGACAGCGATAATGAAAAACTGTTTTTT. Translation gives CSARDSDNEKLFF.

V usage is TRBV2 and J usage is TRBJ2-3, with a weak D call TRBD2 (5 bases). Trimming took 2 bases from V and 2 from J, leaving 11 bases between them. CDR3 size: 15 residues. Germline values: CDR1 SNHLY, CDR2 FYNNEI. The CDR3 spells CASSERGFPTDTQYF. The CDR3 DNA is TGTGCCAGCAGTGAACGCGGGTTTCCCACAGATACGCAGTATTTT. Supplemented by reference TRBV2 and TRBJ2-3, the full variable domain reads EPEVTQTPSHQVTQMGQEVILRCVPISNHLYFYWYRQILGQKVEFLVSFYNNEISEKSEIFDDQFSVERPDGSNFTLKIRSTKLEDSAMYFCASSERGFPTDTQYFGPGTRLTVL.

The CDR3 is CASSLGVPRYEQYF. As DNA, the CDR3 is TGTGCCAGCAGCTTGGGTGTCCCCCGGTACGAGCAGTACTTC. The rearrangement links TRBV5-5 to TRBJ2-7; D not resolved. This CDR3 spans 14 amino acids. The V end was cut by 0 bases, the J end by 4 bases, with 11 bases between. CDR1 and CDR2 (germline): SGHKS, YYEKEE (reference sequence).

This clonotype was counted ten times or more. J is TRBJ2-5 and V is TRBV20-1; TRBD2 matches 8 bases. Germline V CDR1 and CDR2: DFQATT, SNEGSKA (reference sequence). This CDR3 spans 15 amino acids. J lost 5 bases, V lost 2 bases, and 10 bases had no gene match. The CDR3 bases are TGCAGTGCTAGATTATACGGGAGGGAGGGCGAGACCCAGTACTTC. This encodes CSARLYGREGETQYF.

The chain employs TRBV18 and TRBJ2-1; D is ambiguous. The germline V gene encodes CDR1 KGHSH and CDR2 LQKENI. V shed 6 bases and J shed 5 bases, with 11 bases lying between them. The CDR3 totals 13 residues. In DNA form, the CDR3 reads TGTGCCAGCTCGGAAAGACGGAACAATGAGCAGTTCTTC. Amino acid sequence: CASSERRNNEQFF.

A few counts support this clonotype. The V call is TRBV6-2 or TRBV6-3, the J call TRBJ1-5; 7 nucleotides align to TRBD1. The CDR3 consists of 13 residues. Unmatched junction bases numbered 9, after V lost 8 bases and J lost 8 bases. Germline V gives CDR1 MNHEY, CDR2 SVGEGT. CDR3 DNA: TGTGCCAGCGCCGGACAGGCCCCTAAGCCCCAGCATTTT. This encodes CASAGQAPKPQHF.

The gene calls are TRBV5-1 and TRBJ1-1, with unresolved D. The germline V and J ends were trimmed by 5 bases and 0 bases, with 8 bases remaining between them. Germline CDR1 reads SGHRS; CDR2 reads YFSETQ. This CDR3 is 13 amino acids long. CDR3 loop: CASRVVMNTEAFF. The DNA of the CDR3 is TGCGCCAGCAGAGTAGTAATGAACACTGAAGCTTTCTTT.

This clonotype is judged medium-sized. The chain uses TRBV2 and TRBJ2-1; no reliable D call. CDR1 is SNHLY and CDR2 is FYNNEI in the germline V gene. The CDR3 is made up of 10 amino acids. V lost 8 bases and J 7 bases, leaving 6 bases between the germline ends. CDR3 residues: CASRRNEQFF. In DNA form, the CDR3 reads TGTGCCAGCCGTCGGAATGAGCAGTTCTTC.

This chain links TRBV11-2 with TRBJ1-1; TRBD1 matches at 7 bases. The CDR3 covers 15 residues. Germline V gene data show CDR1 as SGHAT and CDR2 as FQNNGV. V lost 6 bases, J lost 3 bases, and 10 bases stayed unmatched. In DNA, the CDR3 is TGTGCCAGCAGGTTGATACAGGGGCGGTACACTGAAGCTTTCTTT. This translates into CASRLIQGRYTEAFF. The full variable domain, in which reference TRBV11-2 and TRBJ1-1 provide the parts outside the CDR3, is EAGVAQSPRYKIIEKRQSVAFWCNPISGHATLYWYQQILGQGPKLLIQFQNNGVVDDSQLPKDRFSAERLKGVDSTLKIQPAKLEDSAVYLCASRLIQGRYTEAFFGQGTRLTVV.

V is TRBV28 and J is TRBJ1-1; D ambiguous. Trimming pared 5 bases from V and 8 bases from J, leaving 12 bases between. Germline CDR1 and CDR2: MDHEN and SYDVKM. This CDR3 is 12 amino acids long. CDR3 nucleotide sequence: TGTGCCAGCAGTCCCATAAAGTCCGAAGCTTTCTTT. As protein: CASSPIKSEAFF.

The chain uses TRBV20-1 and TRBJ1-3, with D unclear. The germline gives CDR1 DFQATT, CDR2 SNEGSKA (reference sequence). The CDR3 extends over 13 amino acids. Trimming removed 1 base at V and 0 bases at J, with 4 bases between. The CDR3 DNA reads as TGCAGTGCTAGAGGCCTCTCTGGAAACACCATATATTTT. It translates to CSARGLSGNTIYF.

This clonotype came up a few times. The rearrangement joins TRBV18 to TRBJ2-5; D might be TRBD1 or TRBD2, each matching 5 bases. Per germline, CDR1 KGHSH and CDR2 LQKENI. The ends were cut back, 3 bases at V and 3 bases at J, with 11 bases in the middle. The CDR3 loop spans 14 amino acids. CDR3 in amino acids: CASSPVRGEETQYF. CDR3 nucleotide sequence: TGTGCCAGCTCACCGGTCCGGGGCGAAGAGACCCAGTACTTC.

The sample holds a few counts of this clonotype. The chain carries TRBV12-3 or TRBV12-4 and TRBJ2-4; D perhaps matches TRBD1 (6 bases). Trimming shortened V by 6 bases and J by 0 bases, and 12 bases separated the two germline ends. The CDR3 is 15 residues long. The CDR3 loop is CASSIHRVAKNIQYF. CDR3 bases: TGTGCCAGCAGCATCCACAGGGTAGCCAAAAACATTCAGTACTTC.

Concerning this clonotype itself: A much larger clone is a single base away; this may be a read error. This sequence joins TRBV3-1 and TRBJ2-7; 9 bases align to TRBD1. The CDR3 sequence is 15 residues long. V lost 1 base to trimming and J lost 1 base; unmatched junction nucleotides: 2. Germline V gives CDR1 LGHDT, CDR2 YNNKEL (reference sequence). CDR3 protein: CASSQADRGSYEQYF. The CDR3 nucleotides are TGTGCCAGCAGCCAAGCCGACAGGGGGTCCTACGAGCAGTACTTC.

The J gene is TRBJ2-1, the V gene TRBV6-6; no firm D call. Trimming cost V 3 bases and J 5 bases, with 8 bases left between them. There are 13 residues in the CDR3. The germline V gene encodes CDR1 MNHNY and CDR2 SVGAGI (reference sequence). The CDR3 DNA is TGTGCCAGCAGTTATTCGCTGAACAATGAGCAGTTCTTC. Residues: CASSYSLNNEQFF.

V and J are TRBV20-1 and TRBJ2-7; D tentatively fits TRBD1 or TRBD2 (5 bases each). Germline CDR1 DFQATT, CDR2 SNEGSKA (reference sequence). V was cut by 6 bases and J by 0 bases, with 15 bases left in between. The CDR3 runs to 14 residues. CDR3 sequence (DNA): TGCAGTGCGGAGACGGGGCATAGCTCCTACGAGCAGTACTTC. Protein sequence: CSAETGHSSYEQYF.

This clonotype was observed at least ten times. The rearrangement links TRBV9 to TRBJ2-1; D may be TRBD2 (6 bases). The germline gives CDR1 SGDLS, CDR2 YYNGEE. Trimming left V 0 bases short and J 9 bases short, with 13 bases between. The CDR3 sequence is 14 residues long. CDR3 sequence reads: CASSVEGGKGEQFF. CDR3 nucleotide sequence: TGTGCCAGCAGCGTAGAAGGCGGGAAGGGTGAGCAGTTCTTC.

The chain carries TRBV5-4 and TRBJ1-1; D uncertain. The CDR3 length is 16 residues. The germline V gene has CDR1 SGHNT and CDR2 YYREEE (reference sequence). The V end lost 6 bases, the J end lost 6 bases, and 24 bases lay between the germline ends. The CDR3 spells CASTPKGSAPRAEAFF. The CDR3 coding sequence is TGTGCCAGCACGCCAAAAGGGTCGGCCCCCCGGGCTGAAGCTTTCTTT.

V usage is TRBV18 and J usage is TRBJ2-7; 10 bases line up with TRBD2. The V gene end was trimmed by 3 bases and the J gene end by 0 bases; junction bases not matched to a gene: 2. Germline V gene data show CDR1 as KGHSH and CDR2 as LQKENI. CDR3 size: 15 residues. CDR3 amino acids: CASSPQREGSYEQYF. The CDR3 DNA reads TGTGCCAGCTCACCCCAGCGGGAGGGCTCCTACGAGCAGTACTTC.

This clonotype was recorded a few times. CDR3 sequence: CASSLPTPGLAGGEGYEQYF. As DNA, the CDR3 is TGTGCCAGCAGCTTACCCACCCCGGGACTAGCGGGAGGTGAGGGCTACGAGCAGTACTTC. The chain combines TRBV11-2 with TRBJ2-7, with 15 bases identical to TRBD2. The CDR3 spans 20 residues. The germline V gene has CDR1 SGHAT and CDR2 FQNNGV. Trimming took 2 bases from V and 3 from J; bases not matched to a gene: 14. The variable domain in full, completed from reference TRBV11-2 and TRBJ2-7, reads EAGVAQSPRYKIIEKRQSVAFWCNPISGHATLYWYQQILGQGPKLLIQFQNNGVVDDSQLPKDRFSAERLKGVDSTLKIQPAKLEDSAVYLCASSLPTPGLAGGEGYEQYFGPGTRLTVT.

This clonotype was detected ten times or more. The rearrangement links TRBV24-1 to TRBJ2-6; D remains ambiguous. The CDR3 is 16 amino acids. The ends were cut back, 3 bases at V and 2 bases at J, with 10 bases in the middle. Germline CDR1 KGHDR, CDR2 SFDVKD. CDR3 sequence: CATSDPSRPGANVLTF. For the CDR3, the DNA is TGTGCCACCAGTGATCCCAGTCGGCCTGGGGCCAACGTCCTGACTTTC.

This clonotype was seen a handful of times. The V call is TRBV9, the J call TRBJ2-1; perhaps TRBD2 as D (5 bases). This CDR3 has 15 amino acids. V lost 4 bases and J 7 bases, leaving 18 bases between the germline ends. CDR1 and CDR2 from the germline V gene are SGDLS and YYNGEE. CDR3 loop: CASSPHGLAYNEQFF. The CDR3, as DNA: TGTGCCAGCAGCCCTCACGGCCTAGCTTATAATGAGCAGTTCTTC.

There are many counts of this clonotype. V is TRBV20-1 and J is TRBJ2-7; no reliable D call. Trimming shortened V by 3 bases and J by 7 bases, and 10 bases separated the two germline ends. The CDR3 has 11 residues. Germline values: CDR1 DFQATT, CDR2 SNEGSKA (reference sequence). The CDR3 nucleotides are TGCAGTGCTAGGGCCCTGGGGGAGCAGTACTTC. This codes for CSARALGEQYF.

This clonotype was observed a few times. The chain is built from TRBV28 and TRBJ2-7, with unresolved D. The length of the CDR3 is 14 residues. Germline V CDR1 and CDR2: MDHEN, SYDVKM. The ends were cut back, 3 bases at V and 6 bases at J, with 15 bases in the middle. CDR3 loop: CASSFLPPTAEQYF. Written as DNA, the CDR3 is TGTGCCAGCAGTTTTCTCCCTCCGACCGCCGAGCAGTACTTC.